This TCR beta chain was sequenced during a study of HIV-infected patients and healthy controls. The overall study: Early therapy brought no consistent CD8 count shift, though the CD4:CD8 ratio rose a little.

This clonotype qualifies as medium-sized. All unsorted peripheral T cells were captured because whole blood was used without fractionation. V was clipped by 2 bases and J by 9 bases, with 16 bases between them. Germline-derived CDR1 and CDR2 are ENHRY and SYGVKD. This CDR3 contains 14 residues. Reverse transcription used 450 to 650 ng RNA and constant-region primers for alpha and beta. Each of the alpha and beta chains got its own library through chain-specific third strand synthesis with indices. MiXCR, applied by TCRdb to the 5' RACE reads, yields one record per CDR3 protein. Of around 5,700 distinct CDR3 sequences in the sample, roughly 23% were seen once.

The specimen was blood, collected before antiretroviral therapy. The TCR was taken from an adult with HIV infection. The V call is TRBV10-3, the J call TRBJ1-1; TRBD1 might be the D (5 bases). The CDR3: CAISEPGSVAQAFF. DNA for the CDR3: TGTGCCATCAGTGAGCCAGGGTCGGTCGCGCAAGCTTTCTTT.